Below, 19 T cell receptor beta chains from the same sample are listed, as sequenced in a study of T cell responses to AZD1222 COVID-19 vaccine. Assay used: immunoSEQ multiplex PCR; TCRdb lists only in-frame clones, some missing. The table lists about 110,000 clones, 70% to 90% of them singletons. The input for sequencing was peripheral blood, taken 28 days after the second AZD1222 dose. All receptors derive from an adult who received the AZD1222 COVID-19 vaccine.

The V call is TRBV25-1, the J call TRBJ1-2, with D uncertain. This CDR3 contains 15 residues. CDR1 is MGHDK and CDR2 is SYGVNS in the germline V gene. V was trimmed by 5 bases and J by 2 bases, leaving 15 bases between them. The CDR3 coding sequence is TGTGCCAGCAGTTCTCCTGGCAGCCAAAACTATGGCTACACCTTC. It encodes CASSSPGSQNYGYTF.

This chain uses TRBV20-1 with TRBJ1-6, with D uncertain. Germline V gene lookup returns CDR1 DFQATT and CDR2 SNEGSKA (reference sequence). CDR3 size: 10 residues. Deletions cut 6 bases from V and 8 bases from J, with 5 bases between. The CDR3, as DNA: TGCAGTGCGGGTTATTCACCCCTCCACTTT. It translates to CSAGYSPLHF.

The CDR3 DNA reads TGTGCCAGCAGTGTACGACAGGGGGAACGTATAACTTATGGCTACACCTTC. Translation: CASSVRQGERITYGYTF. This chain connects TRBV2 to TRBJ1-2; 9 nucleotides agree with TRBD1. The CDR3 has 17 amino acids. V lost 4 bases to trimming and J lost 5 bases; unmatched junction nucleotides: 14. CDR1 is SNHLY, CDR2 FYNNEI, per germline.

The V and J genes are TRBV5-5 and TRBJ1-6; D not certain. The CDR3 has 17 amino acids. Germline CDR1 and CDR2: SGHKS and YYEKEE (reference sequence). Deletions cut 0 bases from V and 4 bases from J, with 14 bases between. The CDR3 is CASSLVRGGGYNSPLHF. The CDR3, as DNA: TGTGCCAGCAGCTTGGTTCGCGGAGGCGGGTATAATTCACCCCTCCACTTT.

V and J are TRBV10-3 and TRBJ1-2, with D perhaps TRBD1 (5 bases). The CDR3 has 13 amino acids. Trimming removed 7 bases at V and 1 base at J, with 10 bases between. Germline CDR1 reads ENHRY; CDR2 reads SYGVKD. CDR3 DNA sequence: TGTGCCATCACTCCGGGGCTTAACTATGGCTACACCTTC. Translating it yields CAITPGLNYGYTF.

The chain carries TRBV11-3 and TRBJ2-5; 7 bases align to TRBD2. CDR3 length equals 16 residues. Trimming at V came to 5 bases and at J to 1 base, leaving 10 bases not matched to a gene. Germline V lookup: CDR1 SGHNT, CDR2 YENEEA. In DNA form, the CDR3 reads TGTGCCAGCAGCGGGCCGGGGGAGGGCCCCCAAGAGACCCAGTACTTC. Translation: CASSGPGEGPQETQYF.

The V and J genes are TRBV2 and TRBJ2-1, with D uncertain. CDR1 SNHLY and CDR2 FYNNEI come from the germline V gene. The CDR3 covers 14 residues. V was trimmed by 2 bases and J by 7 bases, leaving 12 bases between them. CDR3 nucleotides: TGTGCCAGCAGTGAAATGCCCGTCTCGAATGAGCAGTTCTTC. It yields the protein CASSEMPVSNEQFF. Filled out from reference TRBV2 and TRBJ2-1, the complete variable domain reads EPEVTQTPSHQVTQMGQEVILRCVPISNHLYFYWYRQILGQKVEFLVSFYNNEISEKSEIFDDQFSVERPDGSNFTLKIRSTKLEDSAMYFCASSEMPVSNEQFFGPGTRLTVL.

The chain is built from TRBV2 and TRBJ1-2, with D maybe TRBD1 (6 bases). The germline CDR1 and CDR2 sequences are SNHLY and FYNNEI. The CDR3 totals 14 residues. Trimming pared 3 bases from V and 8 bases from J, leaving 16 bases between. In nucleotides, the CDR3 is TGTGCCAGCAGTGATAACAGGGAGGTAGGGGGCTACACCTTC. Its protein is CASSDNREVGGYTF.

The V call is TRBV6-1, the J call TRBJ1-5; a possible D gene is TRBD1 (5 bases). The CDR3 loop spans 15 amino acids. Deletions cut 1 base from V and 2 bases from J, with 9 bases between. In germline, CDR1 is MNHNS, CDR2 SASEGT. The CDR3 loop is CASSEGGGGNQPQHF. DNA of the CDR3: TGTGCCAGCAGTGAAGGGGGGGGTGGCAATCAGCCCCAGCATTTT.

This chain joins TRBV7-9 and TRBJ2-3; the D is unclear. The CDR3 runs to 14 residues. Germline V gene data show CDR1 as SEHNR and CDR2 as FQNEAQ (reference sequence). V lost 1 base to trimming and J lost 6 bases, with 11 bases between them. The CDR3, as DNA: TGTGCCAGCAGCTTAGATATTGAGCAGGATACGCAGTATTTT. Protein sequence: CASSLDIEQDTQYF.

This clone showed up just a few times. This chain connects TRBV10-3 to TRBJ1-1; D possibly corresponds to TRBD1 (6 bases). The V and J ends lost 10 bases and 3 bases respectively, with 18 bases between them. The CDR3 contains 14 residues. Germline V gives CDR1 ENHRY, CDR2 SYGVKD. This CDR3 reads CATKRGGGDTEAFF. The CDR3 nucleotides read TGTGCCACCAAGAGGGGGGGCGGGGACACTGAAGCTTTCTTT.

The rearrangement joins TRBV11-3 to TRBJ1-1, with 9 bases aligning to TRBD1. Germline CDR1 reads SGHNT; CDR2 reads YENEEA. This CDR3 contains 15 residues. The V and J ends lost 4 bases and 1 base, in that order; junction bases with no gene match: 4. The CDR3 DNA sequence: TGTGCCAGCAGCTGGTCGGGACAGGGGAACACTGAAGCTTTCTTT. This translates into CASSWSGQGNTEAFF.

The chain uses TRBV27 and TRBJ2-7; 7 bases match TRBD1. V shed 5 bases, J shed 2 bases, and the junction held 12 bases outside the gene matches. Per germline, CDR1 MNHEY and CDR2 SMNVEV (reference sequence). This CDR3 has 16 residues. This CDR3 reads CASSQRGTARTYEQYF. DNA of the CDR3: TGTGCCAGCAGTCAACGTGGGACAGCCCGAACCTACGAGCAGTACTTC.

This clone was picked up one time. This CDR3 is CASSLPRGQNTEAFF. CDR3 bases: TGTGCCAGCAGCTTACCCAGGGGGCAAAACACTGAAGCTTTCTTT. The genes are TRBV7-8 and TRBJ1-1; 8 nucleotides line up with TRBD1. The length of the CDR3 is 15 residues. The trim removed 2 bases at V and 2 bases at J, leaving 4 bases unmatched. Germline values: CDR1 SGHVS, CDR2 FQNEAQ. Drawing the rest from reference TRBV7-8 and TRBJ1-1, the complete variable domain is GAGVSQSPRYKVAKRGQDVALRCDPISGHVSLFWYQQALGQGPEFLTYFQNEAQLDKSGLPSDRFFAERPEGSVSTLKIQRTQQEDSAVYLCASSLPRGQNTEAFFGQGTRLTVV.

CDR3 in DNA: TGTGCCAGCAGCCCTATATGGCGATGTAATCAGCCCCAGCATTTT. Translation: CASSPIWRCNQPQHF. The rearrangement uses TRBV7-6 and TRBJ1-5; D remains ambiguous. Germline values: CDR1 SGHVS, CDR2 FNYEAQ. V shed 5 bases and J shed 4 bases, with 15 bases lying between them. The CDR3 spans 15 residues.

This chain joins TRBV3-1 (or the pseudogene TRBV3-2) and TRBJ2-2, with no clear D. Germline V lookup: CDR1 LGHDT, CDR2 YNNKEL (reference sequence). The V gene lost 11 bases and the J gene lost 6 bases, with 10 bases spanning the gap. This CDR3 is built from 11 residues. CDR3 residues: CASGGPGELFF. DNA for the CDR3: TGTGCCTCGGGCGGTCCCGGGGAGCTGTTTTTT.

The chain is built from TRBV5-1 and TRBJ1-2; D uncertain. The CDR3 has 14 amino acids. V lost 3 bases to trimming and J lost 0 bases, with 9 bases between them. Germline V lookup: CDR1 SGHRS, CDR2 YFSETQ. CDR3 sequence reads: CASSSSLPNYGYTF. The CDR3 region has the DNA TGCGCCAGCAGCTCCTCACTTCCTAACTATGGCTACACCTTC.

The chain employs TRBV28 and TRBJ1-6, with 7 bases matching TRBD1. The CDR3 length is 14 residues. Germline trimming cut 7 bases from V and 6 bases from J; bases unmatched to any gene: 6. In germline, CDR1 is MDHEN, CDR2 SYDVKM. The DNA for the CDR3 is TGTGCCAGCAACTTGGGACAGTTTAATTCACCCCTCCACTTT. Translating it yields CASNLGQFNSPLHF.

The chain has TRBV5-1 and TRBJ2-3; 12 positions agree with TRBD2. The CDR3 runs 16 residues. Trimming cost V 4 bases and J 5 bases; bases outside gene matches: 8. Germline V gene sequence: CDR1 SGHRS, CDR2 YFSETQ. The DNA of the CDR3 is TGCGCCAGCAGCCCCGGTTCGACTAGCGGGGGAGATACGCAGTATTTT. This gives the protein CASSPGSTSGGDTQYF.